The clone carrying this T cell receptor beta chain was recorded many times. Antigen unknown. Amplified TCR beta CDR3 regions came from RNA transcripts. Initially, a first-round RT-PCR of the TCR CDR3 employed the HTBI primer set. TCRdb re-derived calls from the multiplex PCR reads in MiXCR, one entry per CDR3 protein. The sample lists hundreds of thousands of distinct CDR3 sequences; about 15% were seen once. The CDR3 spans 13 residues. Trimming took 2 bases from V and 8 from J; bases not matched to a gene: 2. Germline values: CDR1 SGHTA, CDR2 FQGTGA. The source of the sample is a study of T cells in Graves' hyperthyroidism and ophthalmopathy. Overall study findings and caveats: Ophthalmopathy, which appeared later, was predicted by the model a median roughly 6.4 months before onset. From stable hyperthyroidism, ophthalmopathy was separated by a 13 V-J model.

Enrolled ophthalmopathy patients presented with a Clinical Activity Score of at least 3, a NOSPECS grade of at least 4, and disease duration under 3 months. Lactation, pregnancy, other autoimmune disease or uncontrolled infection led to exclusion of patients. The sample taken for sequencing was blood. The sequence was obtained from a woman aged 40 to 50 with Graves' ophthalmopathy. The V call is TRBV7-3, the J call TRBJ1-1; 10 bases align to TRBD1. The CDR3 is CASSLLTGGEAFF. DNA of the CDR3: TGTGCCAGCAGCTTATTGACAGGGGGCGAAGCTTTCTTT.